The T cell receptor (beta chain) described here comes from a study of tumor and adjacent non-tumor tissue in lung cancer. At the level of the study: The cohort had roughly 11 adenocarcinoma, 2 squamous cell and 1 small cell patients. Study-wide findings and caveats: In normal lung, the top 100 clones were significantly more dominant than in tumor. Compared with tumor, normal lung showed significantly lower TCR diversity. Patients with more diverse tumor TCRs had worse survival.

RNA was extracted from bulk tissue without any cell sorting. CDR1 DFQATT and CDR2 SNEGSKA come from the germline V gene (reference sequence). The CDR3 totals 14 residues. The J segment lost 4 bases and the V segment lost 3 bases, leaving 4 bases of the junction unmatched. This clonotype is judged large (0.1 to 1%). Its specificity is not known. The library came from three nested PCR rounds adapted from ARM-PCR protocols. TCRdb ran MiXCR on the multiplex PCR reads and lists one entry per CDR3 protein. Among 100,000 to 150,000 distinct CDR3 sequences listed, 66% were seen once. The source is a man younger than 40 with non-small cell lung cancer. Sequencing was performed on lung tumor tissue. V gene TRBV20-1 combines with J gene TRBJ2-1; 9 bases fit TRBD2. CDR3 loop: CSASSAGGYNEQFF. The CDR3 bases are TGCAGTGCTAGCTCCGCGGGAGGGTACAATGAGCAGTTCTTC.